The 26 T cell receptor beta chains reported below all come from one sample, sequenced in a study of response to subunit inactivated influenza vaccine. TCRdb reanalysed the RT-PCR reads using MiXCR and keeps one entry per CDR3 protein. The table records around 650,000 distinct CDR3 sequences, 15% to 18% of them present only once. The sample consisted of PBMCs from blood, taken approximately 13 days after vaccination. These receptors were obtained from a man aged 50 to 60 who received an inactivated influenza vaccine.

The chain carries TRBV4-3 and TRBJ2-5; tentatively, D is TRBD1 (7 bases). Deletions cut 1 base from V and 2 bases from J, with 11 bases between. The germline CDR1 and CDR2 sequences are LGHNA and YSLEER. This CDR3 is 15 amino acids long. CDR3 nucleotide sequence: TGCGCCAGCAGCCAAGGGCAGGGGGGACAAGAGACCCAGTACTTC. It codes for CASSQGQGGQETQYF.

This clonotype was counted between two and nine times. Here the CDR3 DNA reads TGCGCCAGCAGCTCGACAGTACACTCTGGGGCCAACGTCCTGACTTTC. Translating it yields CASSSTVHSGANVLTF. V gene TRBV5-1 combines with J gene TRBJ2-6; D is possibly TRBD1 (5 bases). CDR1 is SGHRS, CDR2 YFSETQ, per germline. The CDR3 totals 16 residues. V was trimmed by 3 bases and J by 0 bases, leaving 10 bases between them.

The sample holds many counts of this clonotype. The rearrangement uses TRBV5-1 and TRBJ1-1, with a tentative D call TRBD1 (5 bases). Trimming removed 2 bases from V and 1 base from J, with 6 bases in between. Per the germline V gene, CDR1 is SGHRS and CDR2 is YFSETQ. The CDR3 has 13 residues. The CDR3 DNA reads TGCGCCAGCAGCTTAAGGGGGAACACTGAAGCTTTCTTT. It translates to CASSLRGNTEAFF.

The chain has TRBV7-9 and TRBJ2-3; no definite D call. The germline gives CDR1 SEHNR, CDR2 FQNEAQ (reference sequence). Trimming took off 2 bases at V and 0 bases at J, with 6 bases between the two ends. There are 14 residues in the CDR3. The CDR3: CASSLLDSTDTQYF. CDR3 nucleotides: TGTGCCAGCAGCTTACTAGATAGCACAGATACGCAGTATTTT.

This clonotype has ten or more counts. This chain joins TRBV7-9 and TRBJ2-1; 13 bases agree with TRBD2. Trimming took 6 bases from V and 6 from J; bases not matched to a gene: 8. The CDR3 runs to 16 residues. The germline CDR1 and CDR2 sequences are SEHNR and FQNEAQ (reference sequence). Here the CDR3 reads CASRSRGTSGINEQFF. CDR3 sequence (DNA): TGTGCCAGCAGGTCCCGTGGGACTAGCGGGATCAATGAGCAGTTCTTC.

This clonotype was recorded at least ten times. This chain connects TRBV15 to TRBJ2-3, with a possible D match to TRBD2 (5 bases). The V and J ends lost 2 bases and 6 bases respectively, with 9 bases between them. The CDR3 runs 13 residues. Looked up from germline, CDR1 is LNHNV and CDR2 is YYDKDF (reference sequence). The CDR3 DNA sequence: TGTGCCACCAGCAGACCCCCGGGGGATACGCAGTATTTT. This encodes CATSRPPGDTQYF. The full variable domain, with the rest looked up from reference TRBV15 and TRBJ2-3, is DAMVIQNPRYQVTQFGKPVTLSCSQTLNHNVMYWYQQKSSQAPKLLFHYYDKDFNNEADTPDNFQSRRPNTSFCFLDIRSPGLGDTAMYLCATSRPPGDTQYFGPGTRLTVL.

This clonotype came up a few times. The gene calls are TRBV6-1 and TRBJ2-1; no clear D gene. Germline V lookup: CDR1 MNHNS, CDR2 SASEGT. CDR3 size: 13 residues. Trimming took off 6 bases at V and 2 bases at J, with 8 bases between the two ends. For the CDR3, the DNA is TGTGCCAGCAGGGGAAGGGCCTACAATGAGCAGTTCTTC. As protein: CASRGRAYNEQFF.

The chain combines TRBV12-3 or TRBV12-4 with TRBJ2-7; TRBD1 might be the D (5 bases). CDR3 length: 14 amino acids. Trimming cost V 2 bases and J 7 bases, with 15 bases left between them. CDR3 loop: CASSLLVGVREQYF. In DNA form, the CDR3 reads TGTGCCAGCAGTTTACTAGTAGGGGTGAGGGAGCAGTACTTC.

V gene TRBV18 combines with J gene TRBJ2-4; D perhaps matches TRBD1 (6 bases). The germline CDR1 and CDR2 sequences are KGHSH and LQKENI. The V end lost 0 bases, the J end lost 3 bases, and 15 bases lay between the germline ends. The CDR3 spans 17 residues. The chain's CDR3 is CASSPPFAGAGKNIQYF. Here the CDR3 DNA reads TGTGCCAGCTCACCACCTTTTGCAGGGGCGGGCAAAAACATTCAGTACTTC. Complete variable domain (other parts from reference TRBV18 and TRBJ2-4): NAGVMQNPRHLVRRRGQEARLRCSPMKGHSHVYWYRQLPEEGLKFMVYLQKENIIDESGMPKERFSAEFPKEGPSILRIQQVVRGDSAAYFCASSPPFAGAGKNIQYFGAGTRLSVL.

This clonotype has only a few counts. This rearrangement joins TRBV10-3 to TRBJ2-4; TRBD2 agrees at 12 bases. This CDR3 is built from 18 residues. CDR1 ENHRY and CDR2 SYGVKD come from the germline V gene. The V segment lost 2 bases and the J segment 5 bases; nucleotides outside the gene matches: 10. The CDR3, as DNA: TGTGCCATCAGTGAGGCCCTAGCGGGAGGGCCGCGAGAAAACATTCAGTACTTC. Translating gives CAISEALAGGPRENIQYF.

The rearrangement uses TRBV10-3 and TRBJ2-7; 8 nucleotides agree with TRBD2. Per germline, CDR1 ENHRY and CDR2 SYGVKD. The CDR3 is 11 residues long. V gave up 11 bases and J gave up 4 bases; unmatched junction bases: 4. The CDR3 DNA is TGTGCCTCCGGGGGGGGATACGAGCAGTACTTC. As protein: CASGGGYEQYF.

The chain employs TRBV5-1 and TRBJ1-1; the match to TRBD1 covers 9 bases. V was pared by 4 bases and J by 7 bases, with 5 bases of the junction left unmatched. Germline CDR1 and CDR2: SGHRS and YFSETQ. The CDR3 contains 13 residues. CDR3 sequence: CASSGTGYDEAFF. In DNA, the CDR3 is TGCGCCAGCAGCGGGACAGGGTATGATGAAGCTTTCTTT.

This clonotype was seen only a few times. This rearrangement joins TRBV20-1 to TRBJ1-5; TRBD1 agrees at 9 bases. V lost 6 bases, J lost 2 bases, and 5 bases stayed unmatched. This CDR3 has 14 residues. CDR1 and CDR2 from the germline V gene are DFQATT and SNEGSKA (reference sequence). CDR3 DNA sequence: TGCAGTGCCTTACAGGGGGCTGGCAATCAGCCCCAGCATTTT. It is translated as CSALQGAGNQPQHF.

The chain combines TRBV29-1 with TRBJ2-1; no clear D gene. The ends were cut back, 7 bases at V and 7 bases at J, with 8 bases in the middle. The CDR3 spans 10 residues. CDR1 is SQVTM and CDR2 is ANQGSEA in the germline V gene. CDR3 bases: TGCAGCGGCTCTAGGAATGAGCAGTTCTTC. It encodes CSGSRNEQFF.

This clonotype has only a few counts. The chain recombines TRBV20-1 with TRBJ2-1; TRBD2 aligns across 14 bases. Per the germline V gene, CDR1 is DFQATT and CDR2 is SNEGSKA (reference sequence). This CDR3 spans 17 amino acids. The V and J ends lost 0 bases and 8 bases, in that order; junction bases with no gene match: 9. The CDR3, as DNA: TGCAGTGCTAGAGATTCGGGACTAGCGGGAGTGGGCGATGAGCAGTTCTTC. Translated, it gives CSARDSGLAGVGDEQFF.

This clonotype was seen only a few times. The rearrangement links TRBV12-3 or TRBV12-4 to TRBJ1-2; 8 nucleotides align to TRBD1. V shed 4 bases and J 4 bases; nucleotides not matched to a gene: 8. CDR3 size: 15 residues. The CDR3 loop is CASSSLGTGIYGYTF. CDR3 nucleotide sequence: TGTGCCAGCAGTTCGCTCGGGACAGGTATCTATGGCTACACCTTC.

This clonotype showed up many times. The gene calls are TRBV28 and TRBJ1-1; no firm D call. Between the trimmed V and J ends, which lost 9 bases and 3 bases, there was a span of 8 bases. The germline gives CDR1 MDHEN, CDR2 SYDVKM. The CDR3 sequence is 11 residues long. CDR3 bases: TGTGCCAGTGGCCTGCACACTGAAGCTTTCTTT. Amino acids: CASGLHTEAFF.

The chain is built from TRBV29-1 and TRBJ2-7, with a tentative D call TRBD1 (5 bases). Germline V lookup: CDR1 SQVTM, CDR2 ANQGSEA. The CDR3 extends over 13 amino acids. The V gene lost 5 bases and the J gene lost 0 bases, with 11 bases spanning the gap. The CDR3 sequence: CSVLGETSYEQYF. DNA for the CDR3: TGCAGCGTTCTAGGGGAAACCTCCTACGAGCAGTACTTC.

The chain employs TRBV20-1 and TRBJ1-5; D remains unclear. CDR3 size: 16 residues. Germline loops: CDR1 DFQATT, CDR2 SNEGSKA (reference sequence). Trimming removed 1 base at V and 7 bases at J, with 20 bases between. The CDR3 nucleotides read TGCAGTGCTAGAGCTACCACCTTGGTGGGGAACCAGCCCCAGCATTTT. Residues: CSARATTLVGNQPQHF.

This clonotype was found a few times. The V and J genes are TRBV4-2 and TRBJ2-3, with D maybe TRBD1 (6 bases). The CDR3 is 17 amino acids. The V end was cut by 0 bases, the J end by 0 bases, with 13 bases between. The germline V gene has CDR1 LGHNA and CDR2 YNFKEQ. CDR3 DNA sequence: TGTGCCAGCAGCCAAGAGTTTGCAGGGGCAAGCACAGATACGCAGTATTTT. It specifies CASSQEFAGASTDTQYF.

The J gene is TRBJ2-4, the V gene TRBV3-1; D unresolved. V was clipped by 1 base and J by 6 bases, with 7 bases between them. This CDR3 has 13 amino acids. CDR1 is LGHDT and CDR2 is YNNKEL in the germline V gene (reference sequence). As DNA, the CDR3 is TGTGCCAGCAGCCAAGTCGACGGAAACATTCAGTACTTC. This gives the protein CASSQVDGNIQYF.

The chain is built from TRBV7-2 and TRBJ2-3, with D possibly matching TRBD2 (5 bases). Trimming took 0 bases from V and 0 from J, leaving 13 bases between them. CDR1 is SGHTA and CDR2 is FQGNSA in the germline V gene. The CDR3 runs 17 residues. The CDR3 DNA follows: TGTGCCAGCAGCTTAGCCAGTTTAGCGATCAGCACAGATACGCAGTATTTT. It yields the protein CASSLASLAISTDTQYF.

In this sample, this clonotype turned up many times. This sequence joins TRBV5-1 and TRBJ2-5; 12 bases map to TRBD2. CDR3 size: 16 residues. With V trimmed by 5 bases and J by 2 bases, 7 bases remained unmatched. Germline V lookup: CDR1 SGHRS, CDR2 YFSETQ. The DNA for the CDR3 is TGCGCCAGCAGAGGGAACGGACTAGCGGGGCAAGAGACCCAGTACTTC. Translation gives CASRGNGLAGQETQYF.

V gene TRBV10-2 combines with J gene TRBJ2-7, with 11 bases matching TRBD2. With V trimmed by 1 base and J by 2 bases, 16 bases remained unmatched. Germline V lookup: CDR1 WSHSY, CDR2 SAAADI. This CDR3 is 20 amino acids long. The CDR3 region is CASSEWSPPSLAGGTYEQYF. CDR3 coding DNA: TGCGCCAGCAGTGAGTGGTCGCCCCCCTCCCTAGCGGGGGGTACCTACGAGCAGTACTTC.

The rearrangement uses TRBV5-1 and TRBJ2-3; 7 nucleotides match TRBD1. Germline V CDR1 and CDR2: SGHRS, YFSETQ. The junction had 19 bases not matched to a gene; V was cut back by 4 bases and J by 2 bases. The CDR3 contains 19 residues. The CDR3 spells CASSADSEGQARNTDTQYF. Written as DNA, the CDR3 is TGCGCCAGCAGCGCGGACAGTGAAGGACAGGCGCGGAACACAGATACGCAGTATTTT.

V and J are TRBV4-3 and TRBJ1-2; D is perhaps TRBD1 (5 bases). Germline V CDR1 and CDR2: LGHNA, YSLEER. This CDR3 is built from 16 residues. V lost 3 bases and J lost 4, with 18 bases in between. The CDR3 DNA is TGCGCCAGCAGCCAGAATAGACAGCTAATAGGCTATGGCTACACCTTC. The encoded protein is CASSQNRQLIGYGYTF.